Given below is one T cell receptor beta chain in context. Its antigen remains unknown. This record comes from a study of cytomegalovirus exposure and HLA in healthy donors. With 60 Vbeta and 13 Jbeta primers, the PCR was carried out. The protocol was immunoSEQ multiplex PCR, while the TCRdb copy is restricted to in-frame clones and leaves out a portion. The sample consists of 200,000 to 300,000 clones, over 75% of them appearing once. Study conclusions and caveats: Highest at DRB1 and lowest at HLA-C, TCR association rates differed among HLA loci in a later analysis. When analyzed later, a missense DCLRE1C variant was found to be linked to TCR beta V- and J-gene trimming. Sequencing had likely introduced a cluster of highly shared sequence variants as an artifact.

Unrecorded immune exposure was likely among donors, who were nominally healthy when sampled. This CDR3 spans 14 amino acids. The germline gives CDR1 SNHLY, CDR2 FYNNEI. The junction had 6 bases not matched to a gene; V was cut back by 5 bases and J by 3 bases. The rearrangement uses TRBV2 and TRBJ1-1; the match to TRBD1 covers 7 bases. The receptor's source is a boy between 5 and 17 years old in good health and CMV-seronegative. The sequenced sample consisted of PBMCs. CDR3 coding DNA: TGTGCCAGCAGTTTACAGGGGTGGGACACTGAAGCTTTCTTT. Amino acid sequence: CASSLQGWDTEAFF.